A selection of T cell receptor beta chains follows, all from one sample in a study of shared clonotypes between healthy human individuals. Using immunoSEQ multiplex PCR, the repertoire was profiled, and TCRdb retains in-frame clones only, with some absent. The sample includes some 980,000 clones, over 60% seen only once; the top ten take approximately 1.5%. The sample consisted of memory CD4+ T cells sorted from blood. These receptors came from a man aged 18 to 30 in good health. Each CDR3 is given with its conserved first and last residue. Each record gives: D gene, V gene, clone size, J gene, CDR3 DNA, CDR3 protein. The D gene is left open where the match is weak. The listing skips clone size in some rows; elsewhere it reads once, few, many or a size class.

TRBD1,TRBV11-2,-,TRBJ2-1,TGTGCCAGCAGCTTTGGGACAGCACTCCGCAACAATGAGCAGTTCTTC,CASSFGTALRNNEQFF
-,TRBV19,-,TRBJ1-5,TGTGCCAGTAGTATCAAGGGCAATCAGCCCCAGCATTTT,CASSIKGNQPQHF
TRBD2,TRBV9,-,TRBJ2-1,TGTGCCAGCAGCGTCTTAGCGGGATCGCATGAGCAGTTCTTC,CASSVLAGSHEQFF
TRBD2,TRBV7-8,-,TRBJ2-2,TGTGCCAGCAGCTTATCTAGCGGGAGGGCCGGGGAGCTGTTTTTT,CASSLSSGRAGELFF
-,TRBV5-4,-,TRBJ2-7,TGTGCCAGCAGCTTCTCTTTAGCGGGACAGCGCTCCTACGAGCAGTACTTC,CASSFSLAGQRSYEQYF
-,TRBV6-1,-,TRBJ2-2,TGTGCCAGCAGTCTCACAGGGATCACCGGGGAGCTGTTTTTT,CASSLTGITGELFF
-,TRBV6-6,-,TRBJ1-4,TGTGCCAGCAGTCGCCCCGGGGATGAAAAACTGTTTTTT,CASSRPGDEKLFF
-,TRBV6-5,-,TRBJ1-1,TGTGCCAGCAGTCAACAGGGACGTGAAGCTTTCTTT,CASSQQGREAFF
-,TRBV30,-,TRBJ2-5,TGTGCCTGGAGTTGGGGGGCCGGAGAGACCCAGTACTTC,CAWSWGAGETQYF
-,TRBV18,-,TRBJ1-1,TGTGCCAGCTCGCCGTTGACAGGAGCCGAGGGGATCCCTGAAGCTTTCTTT,CASSPLTGAEGIPEAFF
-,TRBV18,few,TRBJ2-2,TGTGCCAGCTCACCACCGGTCCGTTTTGACACCGGGGAGCTGTTTTTT,CASSPPVRFDTGELFF
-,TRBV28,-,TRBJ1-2,TGTGCCAGCAGTTTGAAGGTGAATGGCTACACCTTC,CASSLKVNGYTF
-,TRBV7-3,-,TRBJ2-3,TGTGCCAGCAGCTCCTTCGGAGGACCCCGCGATACGCAGTATTTT,CASSSFGGPRDTQYF
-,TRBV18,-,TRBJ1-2,TGTGCCAGCTCACCCCCTCAGGGGAATAACTATGGCTACACCTTC,CASSPPQGNNYGYTF
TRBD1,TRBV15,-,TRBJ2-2,TGTGCCACCAGCAGAGATACGGACAGGGACACCGGGGAGCTGTTTTTT,CATSRDTDRDTGELFF
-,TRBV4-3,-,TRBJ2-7,TGCGCCAGCAGCCAAGAAACCGGCCTAACCTACGAGCAGTACTTC,CASSQETGLTYEQYF
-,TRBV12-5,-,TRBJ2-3,TGTGCTAGTGGCTCTGGGGGCTTCGACACAGATACGCAGTATTTT,CASGSGGFDTDTQYF
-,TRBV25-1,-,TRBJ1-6,TGTGCCAGCAGCCCAGCCTCCGGGACAAGGGATTCACCCCTCCACTTT,CASSPASGTRDSPLHF
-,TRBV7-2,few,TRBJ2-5,TGTGCCAGCAGCTTAGGAACTAGCCCCGAGACCCAGTACTTC,CASSLGTSPETQYF
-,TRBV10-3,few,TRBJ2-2,TGTGCCATCAGTGTACGGCAGGGTGGCACCGGGGAGCTGTTTTTT,CAISVRQGGTGELFF
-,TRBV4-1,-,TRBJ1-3,TGCGCCAGCAGCCACCTGACCCTGAGCTCTGGAAACACCATATATTTT,CASSHLTLSSGNTIYF
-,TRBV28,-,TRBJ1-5,TGTGCCAGCACTCCCTGGGGGGATGGTCAGCCCCAGCATTTT,CASTPWGDGQPQHF
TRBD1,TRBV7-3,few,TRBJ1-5,TGTGCCAGCAGCGCCGACAGGGGCAATCAGCCCCAGCATTTT,CASSADRGNQPQHF
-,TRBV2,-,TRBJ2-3,TGTGCCAGCAGGGAAAAGACTGGCACAGATACGCAGTATTTT,CASREKTGTDTQYF
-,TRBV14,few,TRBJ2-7,TGTGCCAGCAGCCTCGTACCGGGACCCTACGAGCAGTACTTC,CASSLVPGPYEQYF
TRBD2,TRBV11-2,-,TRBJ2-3,TGTGCCAGCAGCTCTGAGCGGGGGGGAGATACGCAGTATTTT,CASSSERGGDTQYF
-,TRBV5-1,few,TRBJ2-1,TGCGCCAGCAGCTTAGAGGGCCAACAGTACAATGAGCAGTTCTTC,CASSLEGQQYNEQFF
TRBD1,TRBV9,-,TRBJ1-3,TGTGCCAGCAGCGTAGGAAAGACAGGGGCTGGAAACACCATATATTTT,CASSVGKTGAGNTIYF
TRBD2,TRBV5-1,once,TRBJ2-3,TGCGCCAGCAGCTTGCAGGGGACTAGCTCCTCAGATACGCAGTATTTT,CASSLQGTSSSDTQYF
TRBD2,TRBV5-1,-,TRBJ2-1,TGCGCCAGCAGCCAAACGACTAGCGGTGACTACAATGAGCAGTTCTTC,CASSQTTSGDYNEQFF
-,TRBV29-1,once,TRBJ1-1,TGCAGCGTTGTTGGGCGCCGGGGAACTGAAGCTTTCTTT,CSVVGRRGTEAFF
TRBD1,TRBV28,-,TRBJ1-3,TGTGCCAGCAGTTTCCAGGGGGCGAAAGGAAACACCATATATTTT,CASSFQGAKGNTIYF
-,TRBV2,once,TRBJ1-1,TGTGCCAGCAGTGCGAGGGGGGAGGGGTCTGAAGCTTTCTTT,CASSARGEGSEAFF
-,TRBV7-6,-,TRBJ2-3,TGTGCCAGCAGCTTAAATAGGGGACCTAGCACAGATACGCAGTATTTT,CASSLNRGPSTDTQYF
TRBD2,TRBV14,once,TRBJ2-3,TGTGCCAGCAGCGTGACTAGCGGGAGTATCCATTTT,CASSVTSGSIHF
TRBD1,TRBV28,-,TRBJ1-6,TGTGCCAGCAGCCGAAAAGGGGGCTTTTATTCACCCCTCCACTTT,CASSRKGGFYSPLHF
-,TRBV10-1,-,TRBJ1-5,TGCGCCAGCAGTGAGTCGGTTCTTGGGGGCAATCAGCCCCAGCATTTT,CASSESVLGGNQPQHF
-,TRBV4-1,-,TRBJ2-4,TGCGCCAGCAGCCAAGATATTAGGGTAATAGCCAAAAACATTCAGTACTTC,CASSQDIRVIAKNIQYF
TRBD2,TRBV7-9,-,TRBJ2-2,TGTGCCGCAACCCTAGCGGGGAACACCGGGGAGCTGTTTTTT,CAATLAGNTGELFF
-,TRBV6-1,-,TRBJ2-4,TGTGCCAGCATGGTGCAGAACCTAGCCAAAAACATTCAGTACTTC,CASMVQNLAKNIQYF
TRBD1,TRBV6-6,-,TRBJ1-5,TGTGCCAGCAGCTCGGGACAGGGTTATCAGCCCCAGCATTTT,CASSSGQGYQPQHF
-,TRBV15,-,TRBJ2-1,TGTGCCACCAGCAGAGATCAGGGGACCTACAATGAGCAGTTCTTC,CATSRDQGTYNEQFF
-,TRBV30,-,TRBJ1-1,TGTGCCTGGAGTGGACGGGGGGACACTGAAGCTTTCTTT,CAWSGRGDTEAFF
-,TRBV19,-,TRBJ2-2,TGTGCCAGTAGTCCCCGGACACCCGGGGAGCTGTTTTTT,CASSPRTPGELFF
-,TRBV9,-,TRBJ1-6,TGTGCCAGCAGCTCTCGGACAGAAACACCCCTCCACTTT,CASSSRTETPLHF
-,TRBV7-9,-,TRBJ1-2,TGTGCCAGCAGCTTCCGGGAAGGACACGGCTACACCTTC,CASSFREGHGYTF
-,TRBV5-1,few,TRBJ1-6,TGCGCCAGCAGCTTGGAGGCGGTCGGGAATTCACCCCTCCACTTT,CASSLEAVGNSPLHF
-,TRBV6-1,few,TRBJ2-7,TGTGCCAGCAGTGAAGAAAAAGGTTGGGCGAGCTCCTACGAGCAGTACTTC,CASSEEKGWASSYEQYF
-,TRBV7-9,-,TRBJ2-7,TGTGCCAGCAGCTTCGGGGGCGAGCAGTACTTC,CASSFGGEQYF
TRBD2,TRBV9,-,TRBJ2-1,TGTGCCAGCAGCGTAGGGGCTAGCGGGGGCCTTAGGAACAATGAGCAGTTCTTC,CASSVGASGGLRNNEQFF
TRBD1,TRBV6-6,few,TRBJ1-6,TGTGCCAGCAGACCGTCAGGGACAGGGGGAAATTCACCCCTCCACTTT,CASRPSGTGGNSPLHF
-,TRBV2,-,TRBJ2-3,TGTGCCAGCAGGGGGGACTTAAGCACAGATACGCAGTATTTT,CASRGDLSTDTQYF
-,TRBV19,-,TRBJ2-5,TGTGCCAGTTCCAGACTGAAACAAGAGACCCAGTACTTC,CASSRLKQETQYF
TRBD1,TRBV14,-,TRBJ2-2,TGTGCCAGCACGGGACAGGGCGGAACCGGGGAGCTGTTTTTT,CASTGQGGTGELFF
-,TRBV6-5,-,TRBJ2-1,TGTGCCAGCAGTCGAGTGGGAGAGTACAATGAGCAGTTCTTC,CASSRVGEYNEQFF
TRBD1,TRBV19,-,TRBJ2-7,TGTGCCAGTAGTCCGGGACAGCCCTACGAGCAGTACTTC,CASSPGQPYEQYF
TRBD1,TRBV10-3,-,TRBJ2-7,TGTGCCATCAGTGAAGGACAGGGCTACGAGCAGTACTTC,CAISEGQGYEQYF
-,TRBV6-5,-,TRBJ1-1,TGTGCCAGCAGTCGTAGGACTGGGAACACTGAAGCTTTCTTT,CASSRRTGNTEAFF
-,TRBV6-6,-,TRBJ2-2,TGTGCCAGCAGTTACTCGAGGCCGGCCGGGGAGCTGTTTTTT,CASSYSRPAGELFF